The 27 T cell receptor beta chains listed next were all sequenced from one sample in a study of T-cell reconstitution after alpha-beta-depleted transplantation in children. Library preparation (for TCRbeta) was performed with unique molecular identifiers. In TCRdb, the PCR reads were re-called with MiXCR into one record per CDR3 protein. This table holds some 600,000 distinct CDR3 sequences, around 13% found once. Sequencing was performed on PBMCs, mostly from graft donor cells, taken 360 days after TCRalphabeta/CD19-depleted stem cell transplant. These receptors all come from a male patient aged 10 to 17 who had a stem cell transplant for acute myeloid leukemia, so the T cells may come from the graft donor.

The V and J genes are TRBV19 and TRBJ2-7; perhaps D is TRBD1 or TRBD2 (6 bases each). There are 14 residues in the CDR3. V lost 3 bases and J 2 bases, leaving 11 bases between the germline ends. Germline loops: CDR1 LNHDA, CDR2 SQIVND (reference sequence). CDR3: CASSILGGTYEQYF. The CDR3 bases are TGTGCCAGTAGTATCCTCGGGGGCACCTACGAGCAGTACTTC.

This clonotype was counted a few times. The rearrangement uses TRBV27 and TRBJ2-3, with a tentative D call TRBD2 (5 bases). The germline V and J ends were trimmed by 2 bases and 0 bases, with 12 bases remaining between them. CDR1 is MNHEY and CDR2 is SMNVEV in the germline V gene (reference sequence). The CDR3 is made up of 16 amino acids. CDR3 loop: CASSLLRGISTDTQYF. The CDR3 coding sequence is TGTGCCAGCAGTTTACTACGGGGTATTAGCACAGATACGCAGTATTTT.

In this sample, this clonotype turned up a few times. The genes are TRBV6-1 and TRBJ2-1, with D tentatively TRBD2 (6 bases). The V and J ends lost 5 bases and 5 bases respectively, with 10 bases between them. The length of the CDR3 is 13 residues. Germline CDR1 is MNHNS and CDR2 is SASEGT. The CDR3: CASSPTRNNEQFF. In DNA form, the CDR3 reads TGTGCCAGCAGTCCGACTAGGAACAATGAGCAGTTCTTC.

J is TRBJ2-3 and V is TRBV12-3 or TRBV12-4; 7 bases are shared with TRBD2. Trimming at V came to 2 bases and at J to 8 bases, leaving 16 bases not matched to a gene. The CDR3 length is 17 residues. CDR3 region: CASSLQASGPVGLTQYF. The CDR3 DNA sequence: TGTGCCAGCAGTTTACAAGCTAGCGGTCCCGTTGGGCTTACGCAGTATTTT.

J is TRBJ2-3 and V is TRBV15; D call uncertain. Germline CDR1 reads LNHNV; CDR2 reads YYDKDF (reference sequence). CDR3 length: 19 amino acids. V shed 3 bases and J shed 0 bases, with 22 bases lying between them. CDR3 DNA sequence: TGTGCCACCAGCAGTTGGGCGAAGGGAACATCCTATAGCACAGATACGCAGTATTTT. It is translated as CATSSWAKGTSYSTDTQYF.

The chain couples TRBV7-8 to TRBJ2-1; TRBD1 is a possible D gene (5 bases). CDR3 length equals 17 residues. The ends were cut back, 0 bases at V and 3 bases at J, with 15 bases in the middle. Germline V gene sequence: CDR1 SGHVS, CDR2 FQNEAQ. The CDR3 sequence: CASSLARLPGHYNEQFF. In DNA form, the CDR3 reads TGTGCCAGCAGCTTAGCAAGGCTTCCAGGGCACTACAATGAGCAGTTCTTC.

V gene TRBV19 combines with J gene TRBJ2-2; no clear D gene. Germline CDR1 and CDR2: LNHDA and SQIVND (reference sequence). The V gene lost 7 bases and the J gene lost 4 bases, with 16 bases spanning the gap. The CDR3 loop spans 15 amino acids. CDR3 sequence reads: CASIQLQESTGELFF. CDR3 sequence (DNA): TGTGCCAGTATCCAGCTCCAGGAAAGCACCGGGGAGCTGTTTTTT. The whole variable domain, filled in from reference TRBV19 and TRBJ2-2, reads DGGITQSPKYLFRKEGQNVTLSCEQNLNHDAMYWYRQDPGQGLRLIYYSQIVNDFQKGDIAEGYSVSREKKESFPLTVTSAQKNPTAFYLCASIQLQESTGELFFGEGSRLTVL.

This clonotype was found a few times. The J gene is TRBJ2-2, the V gene TRBV15, with 9 bases lining up with TRBD2. Trimming at V came to 5 bases and at J to 8 bases, leaving 6 bases not matched to a gene. This CDR3 region has 14 residues. The germline gives CDR1 LNHNV, CDR2 YYDKDF (reference sequence). The CDR3 sequence is CATSGRLAGGELFF. In nucleotides, the CDR3 is TGTGCCACCAGCGGCCGGCTAGCGGGGGGGGAGCTGTTTTTT.

The rearrangement uses TRBV20-1 and TRBJ2-5; D gene uncertain. The germline CDR1 and CDR2 sequences are DFQATT and SNEGSKA (reference sequence). The V and J ends lost 5 bases and 5 bases respectively, with 18 bases between them. This CDR3 is built from 14 residues. For the CDR3, the DNA is TGCAGTGCTGGTCCCCTGGCGTTAAGGGAGACCCAGTACTTC. It codes for CSAGPLALRETQYF.

The sample holds a few counts of this clonotype. The chain combines TRBV9 with TRBJ1-6; 8 nucleotides line up with TRBD1. This CDR3 has 16 amino acids. The V gene's germline CDR1 is SGDLS and CDR2 YYNGEE. Trimming at V came to 3 bases and at J to 8 bases, leaving 10 bases not matched to a gene. The CDR3 protein is CASSGGQGTGYSPLHF. In nucleotides, the CDR3 is TGTGCCAGCAGCGGGGGTCAAGGGACAGGCTATTCACCCCTCCACTTT.

This clonotype was observed a handful of times. The rearrangement links TRBV6-2 or TRBV6-3 to TRBJ2-2; D is undetermined. The CDR3 extends over 14 amino acids. Between the trimmed V and J ends, which lost 3 bases and 6 bases, there was a span of 11 bases. Per the germline V gene, CDR1 is MNHEY and CDR2 is SVGEGT. DNA of the CDR3: TGTGCCAGCAGTTATTCACCATGGTCCGGGGAGCTGTTTTTT. Translated, it gives CASSYSPWSGELFF.

The chain links TRBV4-3 to TRBJ2-5, with TRBD1 matching over 7 bases. Germline CDR1 and CDR2: LGHNA and YSLEER. This CDR3 is built from 17 residues. The junction had 17 bases not matched to a gene; V was cut back by 2 bases and J by 8 bases. CDR3 coding DNA: TGCGCCAGCAGCCAATTCAAACCGGGACAGACAAGAGAAACCCAGTACTTC. This codes for CASSQFKPGQTRETQYF.

The chain couples TRBV29-1 to TRBJ2-7; the D gene is possibly TRBD1 (5 bases). CDR3 size: 13 residues. Germline CDR1 is SQVTM and CDR2 is ANQGSEA. Between the trimmed V and J ends, which lost 3 bases and 0 bases, there was a span of 9 bases. The CDR3 nucleotides read TGCAGCGTTGATCTTGACAGCTCCTACGAGCAGTACTTC. Amino acids: CSVDLDSSYEQYF.

This clonotype was found many times. This rearrangement joins TRBV7-9 to TRBJ2-1; 7 nucleotides align to TRBD2. V lost 1 base, J lost 8 bases, and 5 bases stayed unmatched. The CDR3 contains 14 residues. Germline assignment: CDR1 SEHNR and CDR2 FQNEAQ (reference sequence). The CDR3 is CASSLGGRVHEQFF. For the CDR3, the DNA is TGTGCCAGCAGCTTAGGGGGGAGGGTCCATGAGCAGTTCTTC.

This clonotype turned up a few times. The V call is TRBV7-9, the J call TRBJ2-7; D tentatively fits TRBD1 or TRBD2 (5 bases each). V dropped 3 bases and J dropped 2 bases, with 11 bases sitting between them. Germline assignment: CDR1 SEHNR and CDR2 FQNEAQ (reference sequence). This CDR3 is 14 amino acids long. CDR3 sequence reads: CASSFRDLTYEQYF. CDR3 DNA: TGTGCCAGCAGCTTTCGGGACCTCACCTACGAGCAGTACTTC.

The V gene is TRBV24-1, the J gene TRBJ2-1, with TRBD2 matching over 8 bases. CDR1 KGHDR and CDR2 SFDVKD come from the germline V gene. The V and J ends lost 7 bases and 3 bases, in that order; junction bases with no gene match: 4. The CDR3 spans 14 residues. This chain's CDR3 is CATSSAGGYNEQFF. CDR3 DNA: TGTGCCACCAGCTCCGCGGGAGGCTACAATGAGCAGTTCTTC.

This clonotype has only a few counts. V usage is TRBV9 and J usage is TRBJ2-3; D might be TRBD2 (6 bases). The CDR3 consists of 16 residues. In germline, CDR1 is SGDLS, CDR2 YYNGEE. Trimming stripped 4 bases from V and 3 bases from J, with 18 bases between. CDR3 sequence: CASSPHLALLTDTQYF. DNA for the CDR3: TGTGCCAGCAGCCCCCATCTAGCGCTATTGACAGATACGCAGTATTTT.

This clonotype was recorded a few times. This chain links TRBV7-2 with TRBJ2-1; 7 bases are shared with TRBD2. The length of the CDR3 is 15 residues. Germline V gene data show CDR1 as SGHTA and CDR2 as FQGNSA. V dropped 3 bases and J dropped 5; count of bases not matched to a gene: 7. DNA of the CDR3: TGTGCCAGCAGCTTTCAGCGGGACCCCAACAATGAGCAGTTCTTC. Protein: CASSFQRDPNNEQFF.

The V gene is TRBV7-2, the J gene TRBJ2-1, with 12 bases lining up with TRBD2. The CDR3 consists of 15 residues. Germline V gene data show CDR1 as SGHTA and CDR2 as FQGNSA. J was trimmed by 9 bases and V by 2 bases; bases with no gene match: 5. The CDR3 DNA reads TGTGCCAGCAGCTTATACGGACTAGCGGGAACTGAGCAGTTCTTC. As protein: CASSLYGLAGTEQFF.

J is TRBJ2-5 and V is TRBV20-1; 14 bases align to TRBD2. This CDR3 region has 15 residues. Germline V gene lookup returns CDR1 DFQATT and CDR2 SNEGSKA (reference sequence). V lost 3 bases to trimming and J lost 7 bases; unmatched junction nucleotides: 7. The CDR3 loop reads CSASPTSGRGVTQYF. The CDR3 coding sequence is TGCAGTGCTAGCCCGACTAGCGGGAGGGGGGTGACCCAGTACTTC.

As for this clonotype: Given a much more abundant clone one base away, this may be a read error. This chain joins TRBV29-1 and TRBJ2-1; D possibly uses TRBD1 or TRBD2 (5 bases each). Germline CDR1 and CDR2: SQVTM and ANQGSEA. The CDR3 has 15 residues. V was shortened by 4 bases and J by 1 base, with 14 bases between the two germline ends. Here the CDR3 reads CSVVLGPASYNEQFF. CDR3 bases: TGCAGCGTTGTATTGGGACCCGCTTCCTACAATGAGCAGTTCTTC.

The V and J genes are TRBV20-1 and TRBJ2-7; D assignment may be TRBD1 or TRBD2 (5 bases each). Trimming left V 3 bases short and J 3 bases short, with 12 bases between. Per germline, CDR1 DFQATT and CDR2 SNEGSKA (reference sequence). The CDR3 contains 13 residues. The CDR3 bases are TGCAGTGCTAGCAATTGGGACCGCTACGAGCAGTACTTC. Translation gives CSASNWDRYEQYF.

V and J are TRBV19 and TRBJ2-4; TRBD2 matches 9 bases. Germline V gene lookup returns CDR1 LNHDA and CDR2 SQIVND (reference sequence). The CDR3 extends over 17 amino acids. V trimming: 2 bases; J trimming: 0 bases; junction bases outside the gene matches: 5. In DNA, the CDR3 is TGTGCCAGTAGTATACTAGCGGGAACTATAGCCAAAAACATTCAGTACTTC. Residues: CASSILAGTIAKNIQYF.

The V gene is TRBV12-3 or TRBV12-4, the J gene TRBJ2-7; either TRBD1 or TRBD2 may supply D (5 bases each). This CDR3 is 17 amino acids long. Trimming removed 5 bases from V and 0 bases from J, with 20 bases in between. The CDR3 DNA reads as TGTGCCAGCAGTCCCCCATGGGGCGGGCGAATCTCCTACGAGCAGTACTTC. This codes for CASSPPWGGRISYEQYF.

The rearrangement uses TRBV7-8 and TRBJ2-1; 11 bases align to TRBD2. With 3 bases clipped from V and 10 bases from J, the junction kept 14 bases outside the gene matches. CDR3 length: 17 amino acids. Germline values: CDR1 SGHVS, CDR2 FQNEAQ. The CDR3 loop reads CASSFPTVIAGGLEQFF. The CDR3 DNA sequence: TGTGCCAGCAGCTTCCCGACAGTTATAGCGGGAGGGCTCGAGCAGTTCTTC.

The V gene is TRBV28, the J gene TRBJ2-3; D is unclear. This CDR3 has 15 residues. With 6 bases removed from V and 1 base from J, the gap between germline ends came to 14 bases. Per the germline V gene, CDR1 is MDHEN and CDR2 is SYDVKM. This CDR3 is CASRTPDGRTDTQYF. In DNA form, the CDR3 reads TGTGCCAGCAGAACCCCGGACGGACGCACAGATACGCAGTATTTT.

This clonotype was observed a few times. A much larger clone differs by one base, so this may be a read error. The chain uses TRBV29-1 and TRBJ2-3, with unresolved D. The CDR3 contains 11 residues. CDR1 is SQVTM, CDR2 ANQGSEA, per germline. V was shortened by 7 bases and J by 0 bases, with 5 bases between the two germline ends. CDR3 DNA: TGCAGCGCTGCTAGCACAGATACGCAGTATTTT. Translated, it gives CSAASTDTQYF.